A selection of T cell receptor beta chains follows, all from one sample in a study of early T cells in non-severe SARS-CoV-2 infection. TCRdb ran MiXCR on the 5' RACE reads and lists one entry per CDR3 protein. The sample includes some 66,000 distinct CDR3 sequences, approximately 9% of them seen just once. The sequenced material came from whole blood. All receptors come from an adult who was a healthcare worker with PCR-confirmed SARS-CoV-2 infection or an uninfected control (not recorded which). Both conserved end residues are part of each CDR3. A D gene is named only where the DNA matches it firmly. Clone sizes are given selectively: once, few, many, or a class where the clone is expanded.

cdr3_nt cdr3_aa clone_size d_call j_call v_call
TGTGCCAGCAGCTTAGACGGGAGAATATACATTCAGTACTTC CASSLDGRIYIQYF many NA TRBJ2-4 TRBV7-4
TGCAGTGCTAGAGACCCCGGGACTAGCGGACAAGAGACCCAGTACTTC CSARDPGTSGQETQYF NA TRBD2 TRBJ2-5 TRBV20-1
TGCAGTGCTAGACCTAAGATTGGAATGATCTCCTACGAGCAGTACTTC CSARPKIGMISYEQYF few NA TRBJ2-7 TRBV20-1
TGTGCCAGCTCAGTAGATAATGGGGGCAATGAGCAGTTCTTC CASSVDNGGNEQFF many NA TRBJ2-1 TRBV18
TGTGCCAGCAGCGCCCAGGAAGGCAATCAGCCCCAGCATTTT CASSAQEGNQPQHF many NA TRBJ1-5 TRBV9
TGTGCCAGCAGTTCCCTCGGGGACCTCGGGACCCAGTACTTC CASSSLGDLGTQYF NA NA TRBJ2-5 TRBV28
TGCAGCGGAATTAGCGGGAGAACCGGGGAGCTGTTTTTT CSGISGRTGELFF NA TRBD2 TRBJ2-2 TRBV29-1
TGTGCCACCAGTGCCCGGGAAGACGAGCAGTACTTC CATSAREDEQYF many NA TRBJ2-7 TRBV24-1
TGTGCCAGCAGTGATCGGACAGGGCAAGTTGAGCAGTTCTTC CASSDRTGQVEQFF few TRBD1 TRBJ2-1 TRBV2
TGTGCCAGCAGCTTAGGGGGGGGCCGTGTAGGGAACATTCAGTACTTC CASSLGGGRVGNIQYF NA NA TRBJ2-4 TRBV7-2
TGTGCCAGCAGCCAATGGGACAGGATGGGCACAGATACGCAGTATTTT CASSQWDRMGTDTQYF NA TRBD1 TRBJ2-3 TRBV3-1
TGTGCCAGCAGCGCCACAGGGTACGTTGAAGCTTTCTTT CASSATGYVEAFF few NA TRBJ1-1 TRBV7-2
TGTGCCAGCAGCCCTACTAGCAGCCGCACAGATACGCAGTATTTT CASSPTSSRTDTQYF few NA TRBJ2-3 TRBV7-3
TGTGCCAGCAGTGAAGATTACTCCTACAATGAGCAGTTCTTC CASSEDYSYNEQFF NA NA TRBJ2-1 TRBV6-1
TGCAGCGGGGGGGCACAGGGATGGAACACTGAAGCTTTCTTT CSGGAQGWNTEAFF many NA TRBJ1-1 TRBV29-1
TGTGCCAGCTCACCACCCTGGACAGGTGGCACAGATACGCAGTATTTT CASSPPWTGGTDTQYF NA TRBD1 TRBJ2-3 TRBV18
TGTGCCAGCAGAAGACTAGAGGCCGGGGAGCTGTTTTTT CASRRLEAGELFF NA NA TRBJ2-2 TRBV6-5
TGTGCCAGCAGTTACGTGGCTAGCGGGAGGACGTACGAGCAGTACTTC CASSYVASGRTYEQYF many TRBD2 TRBJ2-7 TRBV6-2/TRBV6-3
TGTGCCAGCAGCTTCGTCGGGTGGACCGGGGAGCTGTTTTTT CASSFVGWTGELFF NA NA TRBJ2-2 TRBV11-2
TGTGCCAGCTGTCTACTAAATCAGCCCCAGCATTTT CASCLLNQPQHF NA NA TRBJ1-5 TRBV28